The present T cell receptor (beta chain) was sequenced within a study of cytomegalovirus exposure and HLA in healthy donors. Trimming at V came to 0 bases and at J to 12 bases, leaving 12 bases not matched to a gene. This CDR3 has 16 amino acids. Per the germline V gene, CDR1 is MGHRA and CDR2 is YSYEKL. A note on this clone: The target antigen is unknown.

Overall study findings and caveats: Owing to their indistinguishability, certain V segments, notably TRBV6-2 and TRBV6-3, were excluded. Whilst most TCR sequences proved rare, a subset of public TCRs occurred across many donors.

The PCR was carried out with 60 Vbeta primers and 13 Jbeta primers. TCRdb's table, derived via immunoSEQ multiplex PCR, lists solely in-frame clones and lacks some. The sample contains 100,000 to 150,000 clones, 70% to 85% of which appear only once. The clonotype originates from a woman between 35 and 50 years old in good health and CMV-seropositive. The chain joins TRBV4-1 to TRBJ2-1; 9 bases are a match to TRBD1. Sequencing input: PBMCs. The CDR3 protein is CASSQEGTGLVLGQFF. The CDR3 nucleotides read TGCGCCAGCAGCCAAGAGGGGACAGGGCTTGTCCTTGGGCAGTTCTTC.